This passage covers 2 T cell receptor beta chains from one sample sequenced in a study of cytomegalovirus exposure and HLA in healthy donors. Profiling relied on immunoSEQ multiplex PCR, and the TCRdb table lists in-frame clones only, not all of them. This sample has some 65,000 clones, with 90% to 95% found just once. The sample consisted of PBMCs. Every receptor here comes from a man aged 18-30 years in good health and CMV-seropositive.

This clone came up once. This chain joins TRBV12-5 and TRBJ1-1; D not resolved. This CDR3 region has 13 residues. Trimming cost V 5 bases and J 8 bases, with 15 bases left between them. Germline-derived CDR1 and CDR2 are LGHNT and FRNRAP. This chain's CDR3 is CASGGTTGEEAFF. CDR3 DNA sequence: TGTGCTAGTGGTGGAACTACCGGGGAAGAAGCTTTCTTT.

The chain links TRBV2 to TRBJ1-2; TRBD1 is a possible D gene (6 bases). Germline V gene lookup returns CDR1 SNHLY and CDR2 FYNNEI. This CDR3 region has 15 residues. V was cut by 2 bases and J by 4 bases, with 14 bases left in between. CDR3 region: CASSEWGGDTYGYTF. Written as DNA, the CDR3 is TGTGCCAGCAGTGAATGGGGGGGGGACACCTATGGCTACACCTTC. The complete variable domain, with remaining parts taken from reference TRBV2 and TRBJ1-2, reads EPEVTQTPSHQVTQMGQEVILRCVPISNHLYFYWYRQILGQKVEFLVSFYNNEISEKSEIFDDQFSVERPDGSNFTLKIRSTKLEDSAMYFCASSEWGGDTYGYTFGSGTRLTVV.